Listed below are T cell receptor beta chains from one sample, sequenced in a study of T-cell memory formation after mild COVID-19. TCRdb re-derived calls from the 5' RACE reads in MiXCR, one entry per CDR3 protein. Of 400,000 to 500,000 distinct CDR3 sequences in the sample, roughly a quarter were seen once. Sequencing used PBMCs or a T cell subset sorted from them (not recorded which). The origin of the receptors is an adult woman who had mild COVID-19 (a few samples of this study predate the infection). Cell type and time point are not known. Both conserved end residues are part of each CDR3. D genes are given only for firm matches. Rows may omit the clone size; those that give it use once, few, many or a size class.

V gene	clone size	D gene	J gene	CDR3 DNA	CDR3 protein
TRBV24-1	-	-	TRBJ2-5	TGTGCCACCAGTGACCATCAGGGAATAGGGCAAGAGACCCAGTACTTC	CATSDHQGIGQETQYF
TRBV7-9	few	-	TRBJ2-5	TGTGCCAGCAGCTTAGCTTTGGGCCTCCCCGAGACCCAGTACTTC	CASSLALGLPETQYF
TRBV6-6	-	-	TRBJ2-7	TGTGCCAGCAGTTACTCGGGGCTCTCCTACGAGCAGTACTTC	CASSYSGLSYEQYF
TRBV5-6	-	-	TRBJ2-7	TGTGCCAGCAGCTTGAACCCCATGGAATACGAGCAGTACTTC	CASSLNPMEYEQYF
TRBV29-1	-	-	TRBJ1-2	TGCAGCGTCCCGGGGGCGTCGAACTATGGCTACACCTTC	CSVPGASNYGYTF
TRBV6-1	few	TRBD2	TRBJ2-7	TGTGCCAGCACAAAGGTAGCGGGAGCCAACGAGCAGTACTTC	CASTKVAGANEQYF
TRBV5-1	few	TRBD1	TRBJ2-2	TGCGCCAGCAGCTTACCGGGACAGGGGACGTCCGGGGAGCTGTTTTTT	CASSLPGQGTSGELFF
TRBV3-1	few	-	TRBJ1-1	TGTGCCAGTAACCAGGGAAACACTGAAGCTTTCTTT	CASNQGNTEAFF
TRBV10-3	-	-	TRBJ2-2	TGTGCCATCAGCGCGACAGGAGAGGCTTCAACCCCCGGGGAGCTGTTTTTT	CAISATGEASTPGELFF
TRBV7-3	-	-	TRBJ2-2	TGTGCCAGCAGCCACCCCCAGGAGGCGGGAATGGCCGGGGAGCTGTTTTTT	CASSHPQEAGMAGELFF
TRBV7-6	few	-	TRBJ2-1	TGTGCCAGCAGCCCTGAAGGGGGGAATGAGCAGTTCTTC	CASSPEGGNEQFF
TRBV29-1	few	-	TRBJ2-5	TGCAGCTCCAGCAGGTCCTCCCGTGAGACCCAGTACTTC	CSSSRSSRETQYF
TRBV7-9	few	-	TRBJ1-5	TGTGCCAGCAGCCCGGCGGTGCGGGATCAGCCCCAGCATTTT	CASSPAVRDQPQHF
TRBV20-1	many	-	TRBJ1-1	TGCAGTGCTAGGCATGGGCTGTGGGGCACTGAAGCTTTCTTT	CSARHGLWGTEAFF
TRBV4-1	-	-	TRBJ1-4	TGCGCCAGCAGCTGGAGGGGGAGCGAAAAACTGTTTTTT	CASSWRGSEKLFF
TRBV7-9	-	-	TRBJ1-2	TGTGCCAGCAGCTTACCAGGCAAGAGGCTCTATGGCTACACCTTC	CASSLPGKRLYGYTF
TRBV24-1	few	-	TRBJ2-3	TGTGCCACCAGTGGACCTTCCGAAAACACAGATACGCAGTATTTT	CATSGPSENTDTQYF
TRBV5-1	few	TRBD1	TRBJ1-2	TGCGCCAGCAGACAGGGGACGCAACTCTATGGCTACACCTTC	CASRQGTQLYGYTF
TRBV4-2	few	-	TRBJ2-2	TGTGCCAGCAGCCAAACAAAGGCCGGGGAGCTGTTTTTT	CASSQTKAGELFF
TRBV29-1	-	-	TRBJ1-3	TGCAGCGTTGTACTGACCCAGGTCTCTGGAAACACCATATATTTT	CSVVLTQVSGNTIYF
TRBV11-2	many	-	TRBJ2-2	TGTGCCAGCAGCTTGGGGGCGAACACCGGGGAGCTGTTTTTT	CASSLGANTGELFF
TRBV12-5	-	-	TRBJ2-3	TGTGCTAGTGGTTTGGACTACACAGATACGCAGTATTTT	CASGLDYTDTQYF
TRBV15	once	-	TRBJ1-5	TGTGCCACCAGCAGGTACCGGGACGGCAATCAGCCCCATCATTTT	CATSRYRDGNQPHHF
TRBV20-1	-	-	TRBJ2-7	TGCAGTGCTCCTGACAGGACCTACGAGCAGTACTTC	CSAPDRTYEQYF
TRBV2	many	TRBD1	TRBJ2-5	TGTGCCAGCAAGGAGGACAGGGGTGAGACCCAGTACTTC	CASKEDRGETQYF
TRBV20-1	-	-	TRBJ1-1	TGCAGTGCTAGGGGGAGCCTGCTTATGAAGAACACTGAAGCTTTCTTT	CSARGSLLMKNTEAFF
TRBV6-1	-	TRBD1	TRBJ2-5	TGTGCCAGCAGACGAGGGACAGGGAATGAAGAGACCCAGTACTTC	CASRRGTGNEETQYF
TRBV20-1	few	-	TRBJ1-5	TGCAGTGCTAGAGAGGGGGGGTTTTTGCGCAATCAGCCCCAGCATTTT	CSAREGGFLRNQPQHF